These 18 T cell receptor beta chains share one sample of origin, sequenced in a study of early T cells in non-severe SARS-CoV-2 infection. MiXCR was run by TCRdb on the 5' RACE reads, yielding one entry per CDR3 protein. The sample lists 45,000 to 50,000 distinct CDR3 sequences, around 6% seen once, with under 6% in the top ten. Sequences were obtained from whole blood. These receptors were collected from an adult who was a healthcare worker with PCR-confirmed SARS-CoV-2 infection or an uninfected control (not recorded which).

This clonotype came up many times. This chain connects TRBV4-3 to TRBJ2-3; possible D gene TRBD1, 6 bases. The ends were cut back, 0 bases at V and 4 bases at J, with 14 bases in the middle. The CDR3 covers 16 residues. In germline, CDR1 is LGHNA, CDR2 YSLEER. For the CDR3, the DNA is TGCGCCAGCAGCCAAGATGGGACAAGGGGCTCAGATACGCAGTATTTT. It is translated as CASSQDGTRGSDTQYF.

This clonotype occurred many times. This chain uses TRBV7-2 with TRBJ2-5; D unresolved. V lost 0 bases, J lost 1 base, and 6 bases lay in between. CDR3 length: 14 residues. Germline V CDR1 and CDR2: SGHTA, FQGNSA. CDR3 in DNA: TGTGCCAGCAGCTTAGCTTTGCTCCAAGAGACCCAGTACTTC. As protein: CASSLALLQETQYF.

This clonotype was observed a handful of times. The chain joins TRBV5-6 to TRBJ2-7; no clear D. The CDR3 is 13 residues long. V lost 3 bases to trimming and J lost 7 bases, with 14 bases between them. In germline, CDR1 is SGHDT, CDR2 YYEEEE. The CDR3 here is CASSYFSIEEQYF. DNA of the CDR3: TGTGCCAGCAGCTATTTCAGCATTGAGGAGCAGTACTTC.

This clonotype was seen ten or more times. The CDR3 protein is CASSFGAANYGYTF. CDR3 nucleotides: TGTGCCAGCAGTTTTGGGGCAGCTAACTATGGCTACACCTTC. The rearrangement joins TRBV12-3 or TRBV12-4 to TRBJ1-2; the D gene is possibly TRBD1 (5 bases). Deletions cut 3 bases from V and 0 bases from J, with 8 bases between. This CDR3 comprises 14 residues.

This clonotype showed up many times. The V gene is TRBV6-4, the J gene TRBJ2-2; 7 positions agree with TRBD1. V was clipped by 4 bases and J by 4 bases; unmatched bases: 3. The germline CDR1 and CDR2 sequences are MRHNA and SNTAGT. The CDR3 contains 14 residues. The CDR3 DNA sequence: TGTGCCAGCAGTGGGGACAGTTCCACCGGGGAGCTGTTTTTT. Its translation: CASSGDSSTGELFF.

The rearrangement links TRBV4-1 to TRBJ2-6, with D perhaps matching TRBD1 (6 bases). There are 13 residues in the CDR3. Per germline, CDR1 MGHRA and CDR2 YSYEKL. This CDR3 is CAGGGSGANVLTF. DNA for the CDR3: TGCGCAGGGGGTGGCTCTGGGGCCAACGTCCTGACTTTC.

V usage is TRBV5-5 and J usage is TRBJ1-2; D is uncertain. CDR3 size: 15 residues. The germline V gene encodes CDR1 SGHKS and CDR2 YYEKEE (reference sequence). With 0 bases removed from V and 2 bases from J, the gap between germline ends came to 11 bases. The CDR3 bases are TGTGCCAGCAGCTTGGGTCCGGTCGAAAACTATGGCTACACCTTC. Its protein is CASSLGPVENYGYTF.

This clonotype appeared many times. The rearrangement joins TRBV6-1 to TRBJ2-4; perhaps TRBD2 as D (6 bases). Trimming stripped 10 bases from V and 1 base from J, with 20 bases between. Germline CDR1 is MNHNS and CDR2 is SASEGT. The CDR3 consists of 16 residues. DNA for the CDR3: TGTGCCACCAAGTGGATGGGTGGGAGGGCCAAAAACATTCAGTACTTC. Protein product: CATKWMGGRAKNIQYF.

The rearrangement uses TRBV20-1 and TRBJ1-2; D ambiguous. V gave up 7 bases and J gave up 8 bases, with 14 bases separating them. The CDR3 loop spans 11 amino acids. The V gene's germline CDR1 is DFQATT and CDR2 SNEGSKA (reference sequence). The CDR3 reads CSGAKGKGYTF. CDR3 sequence (DNA): TGCAGTGGGGCGAAAGGCAAGGGCTACACCTTC.

This clonotype was seen more than once but under ten times. This chain joins TRBV7-6 and TRBJ1-6; D is undetermined. V lost 5 bases, J lost 7 bases, and 18 bases lay in between. There are 16 residues in the CDR3. Germline V CDR1 and CDR2: SGHVS, FNYEAQ. The CDR3 nucleotides are TGTGCCAGCAGCCCGGAAGTGGGGTTGAGGAATTCACCCCTCCACTTT. This sequence encodes CASSPEVGLRNSPLHF.

Of note for this clonotype: A much more abundant neighbour one base away suggests this may be a read error. The chain has TRBV3-1 and TRBJ1-2; 7 nucleotides align to TRBD1. The CDR3 length is 15 residues. Germline V CDR1 and CDR2: LGHDT, YNNKEL (reference sequence). For the CDR3, the DNA is TGTGCCAGCAGCCCGACAAGGGACAGAGTCAATGGCTGCACCTTC. Its translation: CASSPTRDRVNGCTF.

This clonotype was detected many times. The CDR3 spells CASSGRTDQPQHF. The DNA of the CDR3 is TGTGCCAGCAGTGGCCGGACGGATCAGCCCCAGCATTTT. The chain combines TRBV6-1 with TRBJ1-5; no clear D. The germline CDR1 and CDR2 sequences are MNHNS and SASEGT. V lost 4 bases and J lost 5, with 9 bases in between. There are 13 residues in the CDR3.

This clonotype was counted ten times or more. J is TRBJ1-5 and V is TRBV2; D possibly corresponds to TRBD1 (6 bases). Germline V gives CDR1 SNHLY, CDR2 FYNNEI. The V and J ends lost 6 bases and 0 bases respectively, with 9 bases between them. CDR3 length: 14 amino acids. CDR3 protein: CASRRGVSNQPQHF. The CDR3 DNA reads TGTGCCAGCAGGAGGGGGGTTAGCAATCAGCCCCAGCATTTT.

The gene calls are TRBV14 and TRBJ1-1, with D uncertain. CDR3 length equals 14 residues. Germline loops: CDR1 SGHDN, CDR2 FVKESK. Trimming removed 10 bases from V and 3 bases from J, with 18 bases in between. CDR3 sequence (DNA): TGTGCCATCCCCCCTCGAGGGTCGGACACTGAAGCTTTCTTT. Its protein product is CAIPPRGSDTEAFF.

There are a few counts of this clonotype. The chain uses TRBV5-3 and TRBJ2-3; maybe TRBD1 (5 bases). TRBV5-3 is treated as an ORF (open reading frame) with a function not yet certain. V dropped 1 base and J dropped 3 bases, with 24 bases sitting between them. This CDR3 contains 19 residues. CDR3 bases: TGTGCCAGAAGCTTGTACAGGACACTAAGCCTCCGGAAGACAGATACGCAGTATTTT. Its protein product is CARSLYRTLSLRKTDTQYF.

In this sample, this clonotype turned up many times. The V call is TRBV6-5, the J call TRBJ2-7; 8 bases agree with TRBD1. V lost 6 bases, J lost 7 bases, and 11 bases stayed unmatched. Germline CDR1 reads MNHEY; CDR2 reads SVGAGI. This CDR3 is 14 amino acids long. The CDR3 sequence is CASSPQGVLREQYF. The CDR3 DNA reads TGTGCCAGCAGCCCACAGGGGGTACTAAGGGAGCAGTACTTC.

The table lists this clonotype with many counts. The genes are TRBV6-5 and TRBJ2-7, with TRBD1 identical over 7 bases. This CDR3 has 15 residues. The V and J ends lost 6 bases and 2 bases, in that order; junction bases with no gene match: 10. The germline CDR1 and CDR2 sequences are MNHEY and SVGAGI. CDR3 in DNA: TGTGCCAGCAGAATCACAGGGGACGGGACCTACGAGCAGTACTTC. Amino acid sequence: CASRITGDGTYEQYF.

This clonotype was observed at least ten times. The chain employs TRBV28 and TRBJ2-7; D could derive from TRBD1 or TRBD2 (5 bases each). V was clipped by 10 bases and J by 4 bases, with 20 bases between them. CDR3 size: 14 residues. Germline-derived CDR1 and CDR2 are MDHEN and SYDVKM. The CDR3 sequence: CATFPRAGTYEQYF. CDR3 sequence (DNA): TGTGCCACCTTCCCGAGGGCAGGGACGTACGAGCAGTACTTC.